Below are 30 T cell receptor beta chains sequenced from a single sample in a study of T cells in Graves' hyperthyroidism and ophthalmopathy. The source material, RNA transcripts, was used to amplify TCR beta CDR3 regions. Researchers ran a first-round RT-PCR on the TCR CDR3 using the HTBI primer set. A single record per CDR3 protein comes from TCRdb applying MiXCR to the multiplex PCR reads. The sample has about 620,000 distinct CDR3 sequences, roughly 16% seen once. Sequenced sample: blood. These receptors all stem from a young woman with Graves' hyperthyroidism.

In this sample, this clonotype turned up many times. The chain is built from TRBV6-1 and TRBJ1-2, with D uncertain. CDR3 length: 12 residues. Germline lookup yields CDR1 MNHNS and CDR2 SASEGT. V lost 2 bases and J lost 2, with 3 bases in between. This chain's CDR3 is CASSEYNYGYTF. The CDR3 region has the DNA TGTGCCAGCAGTGAATACAACTATGGCTACACCTTC.

This clonotype came up a few times. The chain joins TRBV29-1 to TRBJ2-2, with D possibly matching TRBD1 (6 bases). Germline CDR1 reads SQVTM; CDR2 reads ANQGSEA. The CDR3 is made up of 12 amino acids. The V and J ends lost 7 bases and 6 bases respectively, with 12 bases between them. In DNA form, the CDR3 reads TGCAGCGCCCCGACAGGCGCCGGGGAGCTGTTTTTT. Translated, it gives CSAPTGAGELFF.

This clonotype was observed many times. The chain is built from TRBV10-3 and TRBJ2-7; D is perhaps TRBD2 (5 bases). CDR3 length: 13 residues. The germline CDR1 and CDR2 sequences are ENHRY and SYGVKD. Trimming removed 11 bases at V and 5 bases at J, with 19 bases between. The CDR3 is CAARGSENDEQYF. In nucleotides, the CDR3 is TGTGCCGCCCGAGGGAGCGAAAACGACGAGCAGTACTTC.

This clonotype was found many times. This sequence joins TRBV7-9 and TRBJ2-3; tentatively, D is TRBD1 or TRBD2 (5 bases each). Trimming stripped 3 bases from V and 4 bases from J, with 17 bases between. CDR3 size: 16 residues. Germline V gene data show CDR1 as SEHNR and CDR2 as FQNEAQ (reference sequence). The CDR3 is CASSFLGGSGPDTQYF. CDR3 sequence (DNA): TGTGCCAGCAGCTTTCTTGGGGGTTCGGGACCAGATACGCAGTATTTT.

This clonotype was recorded a few times. V and J are TRBV6-1 and TRBJ2-7; 8 nucleotides match TRBD2. Germline-derived CDR1 and CDR2 are MNHNS and SASEGT. J was trimmed by 1 base and V by 7 bases; bases with no gene match: 21. The CDR3 has 19 amino acids. CDR3 loop: CASTKTLIGIAGPSYEQYF. Here the CDR3 DNA reads TGTGCCAGCACCAAAACCTTGATTGGAATAGCGGGACCTTCCTACGAGCAGTACTTC.

The sample holds a few counts of this clonotype. The V and J genes are TRBV11-1 and TRBJ2-2; D possibly matches TRBD1 or TRBD2 (5 bases each). Trimming shortened V by 6 bases and J by 6 bases, and 23 bases separated the two germline ends. The CDR3 runs 17 residues. CDR1 and CDR2 from the germline V gene are SGHAT and FQDESV (reference sequence). CDR3 region: CASRSHDGTGRAGELFF. The DNA of the CDR3 is TGTGCCAGCAGATCCCACGACGGGACCGGAAGGGCCGGGGAGCTGTTTTTT.

The V gene is TRBV6-1, the J gene TRBJ2-7, with a possible D match to TRBD1 (6 bases). V was trimmed by 0 bases and J by 5 bases, leaving 17 bases between them. The CDR3 is made up of 16 amino acids. CDR1 and CDR2 (germline): MNHNS, SASEGT. This CDR3 is CASSEALQGLGDEQYF. The CDR3 bases are TGTGCCAGCAGTGAAGCGCTCCAGGGGTTGGGCGACGAGCAGTACTTC.

This clonotype has more than one count but fewer than ten. The CDR3 sequence: CRTPTSGGSYEQYF. The CDR3 DNA reads TGCAGGACCCCGACTAGCGGGGGCTCCTACGAGCAGTACTTC. The chain couples TRBV20-1 to TRBJ2-7, with 12 bases lining up with TRBD2. The CDR3 totals 14 residues. The V gene's germline CDR1 is DFQATT and CDR2 SNEGSKA (reference sequence).

This chain links TRBV7-2 with TRBJ2-2, with 7 bases identical to TRBD2. Germline CDR1 reads SGHTA; CDR2 reads FQGNSA. The CDR3 extends over 14 amino acids. Trimming removed 5 bases from V and 5 bases from J; junction bases left unmatched: 5. CDR3 loop: CASSRDYLTGELFF. DNA for the CDR3: TGTGCCAGCAGCCGGGACTATTTAACCGGGGAGCTGTTTTTT.

This chain uses TRBV30 with TRBJ1-5, with 7 positions matching TRBD1. The CDR3 loop spans 13 amino acids. The V gene end was trimmed by 6 bases and the J gene end by 6 bases; junction bases not matched to a gene: 8. CDR1 and CDR2 (germline): GTSNPN, SVGIG (reference sequence). The CDR3 reads CACATGIGQPQHF. CDR3 bases: TGTGCCTGCGCGACAGGGATAGGTCAGCCCCAGCATTTT.

The chain joins TRBV7-9 to TRBJ2-1; 10 nucleotides align to TRBD2. Germline lookup yields CDR1 SEHNR and CDR2 FQNEAQ (reference sequence). This CDR3 is built from 16 residues. The ends lost 3 bases at V and 7 bases at J; junction bases unmatched: 9. The CDR3 sequence is CASSFSSGSRGNEQFF. CDR3 nucleotides: TGTGCCAGCAGCTTTTCTAGCGGGAGTAGAGGGAATGAGCAGTTCTTC.

The sample holds many counts of this clonotype. The rearrangement uses TRBV2 and TRBJ1-2, with 8 positions matching TRBD1. V was pared by 4 bases and J by 7 bases, with 8 bases of the junction left unmatched. The CDR3 is 14 residues long. The germline CDR1 and CDR2 sequences are SNHLY and FYNNEI. CDR3 coding DNA: TGTGCCAGCAGTGGGACAGGGTCTTTGTTTGGCTACACCTTC. It translates to CASSGTGSLFGYTF.

V is TRBV7-9 and J is TRBJ2-3; perhaps TRBD2 as D (6 bases). Germline V gene sequence: CDR1 SEHNR, CDR2 FQNEAQ (reference sequence). CDR3 length: 16 residues. With 5 bases removed from V and 2 bases from J, the gap between germline ends came to 17 bases. This CDR3 is CASSKPLADHTDTQYF. CDR3 coding DNA: TGTGCCAGCAGCAAACCCTTAGCGGATCACACAGATACGCAGTATTTT.

V and J are TRBV15 and TRBJ2-7, with 10 bases aligning to TRBD2. The V gene end was trimmed by 0 bases and the J gene end by 7 bases; junction bases not matched to a gene: 6. Germline loops: CDR1 LNHNV, CDR2 YYDKDF (reference sequence). This CDR3 is built from 15 residues. The CDR3 spells CATSRDQGLAQEQYF. The CDR3 DNA sequence: TGTGCCACCAGCAGAGATCAGGGACTAGCGCAGGAGCAGTACTTC.

The chain employs TRBV3-1 and TRBJ1-1, with D possibly matching TRBD1 (6 bases). Germline CDR1 LGHDT, CDR2 YNNKEL (reference sequence). V was clipped by 3 bases and J by 11 bases, with 16 bases between them. The CDR3 spans 13 residues. The CDR3 reads CASSQRQGYFAFF. For the CDR3, the DNA is TGTGCCAGCAGCCAGAGGCAGGGGTATTTCGCTTTCTTT.

Ten or more counts support this clonotype. The chain uses TRBV7-2 and TRBJ2-5; possibly TRBD1 for D (5 bases). In germline, CDR1 is SGHTA, CDR2 FQGNSA. The CDR3 length is 15 residues. V lost 5 bases, J lost 3 bases, and 16 bases lay in between. CDR3 nucleotides: TGTGCCAGCAGCAGTACAGACAGCCCAAAAGAGACCCAGTACTTC. Its translation: CASSSTDSPKETQYF.

This chain uses TRBV7-9 with TRBJ1-2; 9 positions agree with TRBD1. This CDR3 spans 16 amino acids. CDR1 is SEHNR and CDR2 is FQNEAQ in the germline V gene (reference sequence). J gave up 4 bases and V 7 bases, and 13 bases lay outside the gene matches. In DNA, the CDR3 is TGTGCCAGCAACTCCCTACAGGGGGCGATGACCTATGGCTACACCTTC. This encodes CASNSLQGAMTYGYTF.

There are a few counts of this clonotype. The V call is TRBV29-1, the J call TRBJ2-1, with D uncertain. The CDR3 has 11 amino acids. CDR1 is SQVTM, CDR2 ANQGSEA, per germline. Trimming shortened V by 3 bases and J by 8 bases, and 8 bases separated the two germline ends. The chain's CDR3 is CSVDVFDEQFF. For the CDR3, the DNA is TGCAGCGTTGACGTCTTCGATGAGCAGTTCTTC.

This clonotype was recorded at least ten times. V is TRBV7-8 and J is TRBJ2-1; D not certain. The CDR3 sequence is 11 residues long. CDR1 and CDR2 from the germline V gene are SGHVS and FQNEAQ. V was trimmed by 5 bases and J by 8 bases, leaving 7 bases between them. The CDR3 DNA reads as TGTGCCAGCAGCCCATCTCATGAGCAGTTCTTC. It translates to CASSPSHEQFF.

This clonotype was counted many times. The chain joins TRBV28 to TRBJ1-2, with a weak D call TRBD1 (5 bases). The CDR3 totals 12 residues. V was shortened by 8 bases and J by 8 bases, with 15 bases between the two germline ends. CDR1 and CDR2 (germline): MDHEN, SYDVKM. Written as DNA, the CDR3 is TGTGCCAGCTTTAGGGCCCCAGGGGGCTACACCTTC. Amino acids: CASFRAPGGYTF.

At least ten counts were recorded for this clonotype. This chain uses TRBV7-9 with TRBJ2-7, with D perhaps being TRBD1 or TRBD2 (5 bases each). V shed 5 bases and J shed 5 bases, with 16 bases lying between them. CDR1 and CDR2 (germline): SEHNR, FQNEAQ (reference sequence). The CDR3 consists of 14 residues. CDR3 DNA sequence: TGTGCCAGCAGCCCCAATGAACTAGGGGACGAGCAGTACTTC. Translation: CASSPNELGDEQYF.

As DNA, the CDR3 is TGTGCCAGCGCAAGGGGACCTCAGCCCCAGCATTTT. This encodes CASARGPQPQHF. The chain links TRBV28 to TRBJ1-5; maybe TRBD1 (5 bases). The CDR3 has 12 residues. Germline V gene sequence: CDR1 MDHEN, CDR2 SYDVKM. Trimming cost V 8 bases and J 6 bases, with 11 bases left between them.

This clonotype was seen a few times. The chain combines TRBV9 with TRBJ1-3; 8 bases map to TRBD1. V shed 4 bases, J shed 1 base, and the junction held 10 bases outside the gene matches. Germline CDR1 and CDR2: SGDLS and YYNGEE. The CDR3 is made up of 17 amino acids. Here the CDR3 reads CASSPRTGSSSGNTIYF. The CDR3 nucleotides read TGTGCCAGCAGCCCGCGGACAGGGAGTAGTTCTGGAAACACCATATATTTT.

The genes are TRBV5-4 and TRBJ1-2, with D maybe TRBD1 (5 bases). CDR1 is SGHNT, CDR2 YYREEE, per germline (reference sequence). The CDR3 is made up of 15 amino acids. The V end was cut by 0 bases, the J end by 4 bases, with 13 bases between. In DNA form, the CDR3 reads TGTGCCAGCAGCTTGGACGGCAGGCAGGGCTATGGCTACACCTTC. Residues: CASSLDGRQGYGYTF.

This clonotype was observed many times. V gene TRBV7-2 combines with J gene TRBJ2-5, with TRBD2 matching 10 bases. The V gene's germline CDR1 is SGHTA and CDR2 FQGNSA. V lost 1 base and J lost 5; bases outside the gene matches: 4. CDR3 size: 15 residues. The CDR3 DNA reads TGTGCCAGCAGCTTAGTTACTAGCGGGACTGAGACCCAGTACTTC. Its protein product is CASSLVTSGTETQYF. The complete variable domain, with remaining parts taken from reference TRBV7-2 and TRBJ2-5, reads GAGVSQSPSNKVTEKGKDVELRCDPISGHTALYWYRQSLGQGLEFLIYFQGNSAPDKSGLPSDRFSAERTGGSVSTLTIQRTQQEDSAVYLCASSLVTSGTETQYFGPGTRLLVL.

The V call is TRBV9, the J call TRBJ1-3; D not resolved. Per the germline V gene, CDR1 is SGDLS and CDR2 is YYNGEE. The length of the CDR3 is 15 residues. V was trimmed by 0 bases and J by 8 bases, leaving 15 bases between them. In DNA, the CDR3 is TGTGCCAGCAGCGTAGCTGGAACCGGACCGGACACCATATATTTT. Translation: CASSVAGTGPDTIYF. The full variable domain, with the rest looked up from reference TRBV9 and TRBJ1-3, is DSGVTQTPKHLITATGQRVTLRCSPRSGDLSVYWYQQSLDQGLQFLIQYYNGEERAKGNILERFSAQQFPDLHSELNLSSLELGDSALYFCASSVAGTGPDTIYFGEGSWLTVV.

The table lists this clonotype with many counts. J is TRBJ1-5 and V is TRBV2; a possible D gene is TRBD1 (5 bases). V was cut by 2 bases and J by 5 bases, with 10 bases left in between. The germline CDR1 and CDR2 sequences are SNHLY and FYNNEI. The CDR3 is made up of 14 amino acids. The DNA of the CDR3 is TGTGCCAGCAGTGAAACCAGGGCCGATCAGCCCCAGCATTTT. It yields the protein CASSETRADQPQHF.

This clonotype has a count of ten or more. The V gene is TRBV29-1, the J gene TRBJ2-1; TRBD1 agrees at 9 bases. CDR1 is SQVTM and CDR2 is ANQGSEA in the germline V gene. The CDR3 loop spans 17 amino acids. The V and J ends lost 5 bases and 5 bases, in that order; junction bases with no gene match: 16. The CDR3 region is CSVHRDRAYRPHNEQFF. CDR3 sequence (DNA): TGCAGCGTTCACCGGGACAGGGCGTACAGGCCGCACAATGAGCAGTTCTTC.

This clonotype was picked up many times. The V and J genes are TRBV11-2 and TRBJ2-1; 7 bases line up with TRBD2. The V segment lost 5 bases and the J segment 4 bases; nucleotides outside the gene matches: 5. There are 14 residues in the CDR3. Germline lookup yields CDR1 SGHAT and CDR2 FQNNGV. The CDR3 loop is CASSRAGLYNEQFF. CDR3 nucleotides: TGTGCCAGCAGCCGGGCGGGACTATACAATGAGCAGTTCTTC.

This clonotype was picked up many times. The V and J genes are TRBV2 and TRBJ2-5; no firm D call. Trimming pared 7 bases from V and 5 bases from J, leaving 14 bases between. The CDR3 runs to 13 residues. Germline assignment: CDR1 SNHLY and CDR2 FYNNEI. The chain's CDR3 is CASTPGESETQYF. The CDR3 DNA follows: TGTGCCAGCACACCAGGAGAGTCGGAGACCCAGTACTTC.